This T cell receptor beta chain was captured by sequencing in a study of blood T cell repertoires in COVID-19. Turning to the study itself: Specimens from acute and convalescent COVID-19 originated in the United States, Italy and Spain. T cells, B-cell-depleted T cells, or PBMCs supplied cDNA or gDNA.

This CDR3 contains 14 residues. Germline CDR1 MDHEN, CDR2 SYDVKM. Deletions cut 7 bases from V and 3 bases from J, with 15 bases between. As processed by the authors: Nucleated cell number was recorded as an estimate derived from reference gene primer amplification. The data were produced by immunoSEQ multiplex PCR, yet TCRdb's version contains in-frame clones alone and is incomplete. That table gives V, J and clone size, and the DNA gave D and trimming. The table has over 200,000 clones, roughly 76% seen once; the top ten hold approximately 5.3%. The sequence was obtained from a human donor in a cohort sampled during active COVID-19. Sequenced: peripheral blood. The rearrangement uses TRBV28 and TRBJ1-2; TRBD1 is a possible D gene (5 bases). CDR3 amino acids: CASILGGSHYGYTF. CDR3 bases: TGTGCCAGCATCCTGGGGGGATCCCACTATGGCTACACCTTC.